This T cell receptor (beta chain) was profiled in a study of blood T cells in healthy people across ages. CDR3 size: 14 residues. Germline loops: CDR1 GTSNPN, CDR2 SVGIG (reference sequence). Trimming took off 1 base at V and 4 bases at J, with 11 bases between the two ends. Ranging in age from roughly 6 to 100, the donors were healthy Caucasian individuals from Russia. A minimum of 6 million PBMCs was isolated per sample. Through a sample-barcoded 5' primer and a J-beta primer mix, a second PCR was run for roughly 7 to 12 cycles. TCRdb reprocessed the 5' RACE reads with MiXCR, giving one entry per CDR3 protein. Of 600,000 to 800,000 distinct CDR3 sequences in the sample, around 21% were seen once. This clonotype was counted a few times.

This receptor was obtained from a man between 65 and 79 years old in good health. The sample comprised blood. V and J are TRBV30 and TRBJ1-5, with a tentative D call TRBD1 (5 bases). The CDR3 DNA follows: TGTGCCTGGAGTGCGGGGACCGAAAATCAGCCCCAGCATTTT. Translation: CAWSAGTENQPQHF.